This T cell receptor (beta chain) was captured in a study of regulatory T cells in long-lasting Graves disease (dated by TCRdb to about 2021). Notes on the research overall: Newly diagnosed Graves' disease patients had taken antithyroid drugs for less than 3 months. Patients with persistent Graves' disease were compared with patients with newly diagnosed Graves' disease using TCR sequencing and RNA sequencing of peripheral blood. The study took place in China and was registered as a clinical trial. A total of about 33 samples were covered by TCR sequencing, comprising some 13 persistent and 20 or so newly diagnosed Graves' disease patients. Study-level results and caveats: The small sample size was acknowledged by the authors as a limitation that may reduce accuracy. Persistent disease showed preferential use of TRBV28, TRBJ1-2 and TRBJ2-5, whereas newly diagnosed disease favored TRBV20-1 and TRBJ2-1. A larger number of public clonotypes was shared among persistent patients (approximately 3,000) than among newly diagnosed patients (over 850). Sequencing and analysis were limited to the TCR beta chain. Compared with newly diagnosed patients, patients with persistent Graves' disease had lower TCR Shannon entropy and fewer highly expanded clones, which suggests clonal expansion. Because the primary lesion, thyroid tissue, could not be accessed, the study looked at peripheral blood alone.

The method behind the library was multiplex PCR. The sequencer was an Illumina HiSeq 4000. iRepertoire HTBI primers and Arm-PCR amplification of CDR3 regions were used to construct TCR beta libraries. Before sequencing, the PCR products underwent gel purification. In the original analysis: Gene usage analysis of CDR3 amino acid clonotypes relied on the 55 to 80 TRBV and 14 TRBJ segments identified across samples. COPE and FqMerger were used to merge filtered high-quality paired reads into contigs. BLAST was used to align contigs to IMGT TRBV, TRBD and TRBJ reference genes, and CDR3 was defined according to IMGT. Highly expanded clones were defined as clonotypes with a frequency above 0.1%. Shannon entropy served as the measure of repertoire diversity, while the Gini coefficient captured V-J evenness. A clonotype was considered public if more than one individual shared it. TCRdb trimmed the raw reads at Q25, called clones with MiXCR and kept productive beta chains. Rows are unified per CDR3 protein, each entry keeping the most common DNA and genes. These V and J calls rely on TCRdb rather than the paper's analysis. The sample has 390,000 or so distinct CDR3 sequences on record, around 11% of them singletons. Of the sample, over 15% is held by the ten largest clones.

Read against the paper, the sample's time point label means: newly diagnosed GD, antithyroid drugs for less than 3 months. For both TCR sequencing and RNA sequencing, RNA was extracted from PBMCs in TRIzol. Graves' disease was diagnosed according to American Thyroid Association guidelines. Patients for the study were recruited at an endocrinology department in Xi'an, China. Each patient gave roughly 8.4 milliliters of peripheral blood, collected in an EDTA anticoagulant tube. Ficoll Paque Plus density gradient separation was used to isolate PBMCs, and no further T cell sorting was performed. An Agilent 2100 Bioanalyzer and agarose gel were used to assess RNA quality, and a NanoDrop 2000 was used to measure RNA concentration. This clonotype was recorded a few times. This clone's antigen is unknown. The record has no base qualities; no much larger clone is one base away. The CDR3 starts with the cysteine, ends with the phenylalanine, and has 15 residues. The only DNA kept is the CDR3, 45 bases in frame from the first base. V is shortened by 1 base, J by 3 bases, and the region joining them spans 13 bases. Reading the germline V gene gives CDR1 SGHTA and CDR2 FQGNSA.

The sample was also linked to a second study, of T cells in Graves' hyperthyroidism and ophthalmopathy. The second study's authors report: Stable Graves' hyperthyroidism was defined as the absence of progression to ophthalmopathy over 18 months of follow-up. Hyperthyroidism patients were newly diagnosed, had a disease duration of under 2 months, and were aged 18 to 65 years. Exclusion was applied to patients with uncontrolled infections, other autoimmune diseases, pregnancy or lactation. Diagnoses were based on clinical symptoms, serum thyroxine and TRAb, thyroid ultrasound and orbital computed tomography. For the first round of RT-PCR on the TCR CDR3, the HTBI primer set was used together with the Qiagen OneStep RT-PCR kit. Most expanded thyroid clonotypes (frequency above 0.001) were also detected in blood, suggesting blood repertoires may reflect thyroid immune responses. A 13 V-J signature model separated ophthalmopathy from stable hyperthyroidism, with around 90% sensitivity and 81% to 83% specificity in cross-validation and 80%/75% in testing. During validation, the model predicted progression to ophthalmopathy a median of approximately 6 months ahead of onset, with roughly 65% sensitivity and roughly 75% specificity. To identify TCR V-J signatures that set the groups apart, the researchers used a discovery cohort of 90 to 100 patients, made up of roughly 40 with Graves' ophthalmopathy and some 58 with stable Graves' hyperthyroidism. An independent validation cohort of around 19 hyperthyroidism patients and over 15 patients who later progressed to ophthalmopathy tested prospective prediction of ophthalmopathy. The approximately 100 discovery patients were randomly divided into training and test sets at a 7:3 ratio. The study also compared thyroid tissue and blood T-cell repertoires from roughly six Graves' hyperthyroidism patients. Once sampling was done, hyperthyroidism patients were given methimazole at a starting dose of 30 mg daily, whereas ophthalmopathy patients were given high-dose intravenous methylprednisolone. Libraries were constructed in a second round of multiplex PCR, after which size selection and purification were performed. The libraries were sequenced on an Illumina HiSeq2000 using paired-end 100 bp reads. SOAPnuke was used to process the raw data, removing reads that contained adapters or uncalled bases, had a mean Phred below 15, or lacked an exact match to the constant primer or identifier. COPE v1.2.5 was used to merge high-quality paired reads, and clonotypes were defined as unique nucleotide sequences. MiTCR v1.1 was used to align the clonotypes against IMGT TRBV, TRBD and TRBJ reference segments. Only V-J combinations with frequency above 0.0001, covering 99.2% of repertoires, were analysed. A TCS score was defined as the ratio of F50 (clonal expansion) to E x V (chaos), with BLOSUM62-based TCRdist applied between CDR3 peptides within each V-J. Welch's t-statistics and random forest reduced approximately 520 V-J features to about 13, which were used in a naive Bayes classifier (R e1071). No statistical method was used to fix the sample size in advance, and group allocation was not hidden from the investigators. TCR Vbeta CDR3 sequencing of 140 or so peripheral blood samples (over 40 ophthalmopathy, 75 to 80 hyperthyroidism and approximately 17 progressor patients) is reported in the paper.

The starting material was peripheral blood mononuclear cells (PBMCs), obtained at new diagnosis, from a patient treated with antithyroid drugs. The TCR comes from a young woman with Graves disease. Donor details come from another sample of the same person, matched by shared clones. The sequence joins TRBV7-2 to TRBJ2-7, and perhaps TRBD2 as D gene, on 6 matching bases. The DNA is as follows: TGTGCCAGCAGCTTAGTAAGGGGAGGCGACTACGAGCAGTACTTC. This yields the protein CASSLVRGGDYEQYF.